The rows below give T cell receptor beta chains drawn from one sample of a study of OX40 agonist ivuxolimab in advanced cancers. Produced via immunoSEQ multiplex PCR; TCRdb's table is partial and in-frame only. The table records approximately 20,000 clones, 70% to 90% of them present only once. Sequenced here: CD4+ or CD8+ T cells sorted from blood, sampled in a trial of the OX40 agonist ivuxolimab. These receptors all stem from an adult with an advanced solid tumor such as melanoma, head and neck, liver or kidney cancer. Each CDR3 is given with its conserved first and last residue. The order of the fields is clone size, D gene, CDR3 length, V gene, J gene, CDR3 DNA, CDR3 protein. A D gene is named only where the DNA matches it firmly. Some rows have no size entry. The others give once, few or many, or a class for an expanded clone.

size: .
D: TRBD1
length: 13
V: TRBV5-1
J: TRBJ1-1
DNA: TGCGCCAGCAGAACCGGGACAGAATTTGAAGCTTTCTTT
CDR3: CASRTGTEFEAFF

size: .
D: .
length: 14
V: TRBV29-1
J: TRBJ2-1
DNA: TGCAGCGTTGAAGAAGGGACACCCTACAATGAGCAGTTCTTC
CDR3: CSVEEGTPYNEQFF

size: .
D: .
length: 16
V: TRBV18
J: TRBJ2-3
DNA: TGTGCCAGCTCACCCACAGACCCCTTTAGCACAGATACGCAGTATTTT
CDR3: CASSPTDPFSTDTQYF

size: .
D: .
length: 15
V: TRBV27
J: TRBJ2-2
DNA: TGTGCCAGCAGTTTATATGAGCGGTCCACCGGGGAGCTGTTTTTT
CDR3: CASSLYERSTGELFF

size: .
D: TRBD1
length: 14
V: TRBV6-5
J: TRBJ2-7
DNA: TGTGCCAGCAGGAGGACAGGGTACCCCTACGAGCAGTACTTC
CDR3: CASRRTGYPYEQYF

size: .
D: .
length: 12
V: TRBV6-4
J: TRBJ2-1
DNA: TGTGCCAGCAGGGGCAGCTACAATGAGCAGTTCTTC
CDR3: CASRGSYNEQFF

size: .
D: .
length: 16
V: TRBV4-3
J: TRBJ1-4
DNA: TGCGCCAGCAGCCAAACATGGGGCACGACTAATGAAAAACTGTTTTTT
CDR3: CASSQTWGTTNEKLFF

size: .
D: .
length: 14
V: TRBV7-8
J: TRBJ1-5
DNA: TGTGCCAGCAACCCTGGGGGGTTTAATCAGCCCCAGCATTTT
CDR3: CASNPGGFNQPQHF

size: .
D: .
length: 15
V: TRBV19
J: TRBJ2-1
DNA: TGTGCCAGTACCCCCTCAACCCAACGCTACAATGAGCAGTTCTTC
CDR3: CASTPSTQRYNEQFF

size: once
D: TRBD2
length: 15
V: TRBV11-3
J: TRBJ2-2
DNA: TGTGCCAGCAGCTTTCACGGGAGGGGCACCGGGGAGCTGTTTTTT
CDR3: CASSFHGRGTGELFF

size: .
D: .
length: 14
V: TRBV7-2
J: TRBJ2-7
DNA: TGTGCCAGCAGCCTCCGGGACCCAACCTACGAGCAGTACTTC
CDR3: CASSLRDPTYEQYF

size: .
D: TRBD1
length: 13
V: TRBV27
J: TRBJ1-1
DNA: TGTGCCAGCAGTTACAGGGGGGGCACTGAAGCTTTCTTT
CDR3: CASSYRGGTEAFF

size: .
D: .
length: 13
V: TRBV6-5
J: TRBJ1-1
DNA: TGTGCCAGCAGTCCTATGGGGAACACTGAAGCTTTCTTT
CDR3: CASSPMGNTEAFF

size: .
D: .
length: 13
V: TRBV5-4
J: TRBJ2-1
DNA: TGTGCCAGCAGCGGGGGGACGGCCCATGAGCAGTTCTTC
CDR3: CASSGGTAHEQFF